The subject of this entry is one T cell receptor (beta chain). The antigen remains undetermined. Through Arm-PCR of CDR3 regions and iRepertoire HTBI primers, TCR beta libraries were built. TCRdb re-derived calls from the multiplex PCR reads in MiXCR, one entry per CDR3 protein. Among hundreds of thousands of distinct CDR3 sequences listed, 20% to 25% were seen once. The data stem from a study of regulatory T cells in long-lasting Graves disease. Study results and caveats: TCR diversity was lower in persistent than newly diagnosed Graves' disease. In persistent patients, shared public clonotypes (around 2,500) outnumbered those in new patients (about 970).

CDR1 SQVTM and CDR2 ANQGSEA come from the germline V gene. There are 12 residues in the CDR3. V was shortened by 6 bases and J by 0 bases, with 6 bases between the two germline ends. Documented time point: persistent/refractory GD, antithyroid drugs over 5 years with positive TRAb. Scientists built the TCR library using RNA that was extracted from PBMCs. The sequence derives from a female donor with Graves disease. The starting material was peripheral blood mononuclear cells (PBMCs), obtained when the disease was refractory, from a patient treated with antithyroid drugs. V usage is TRBV29-1 and J usage is TRBJ1-3; no firm D call. The chain's CDR3 is CSVVISGNTIYF. The CDR3 coding sequence is TGCAGCGTCGTGATCTCTGGAAACACCATATATTTT.